This entry lists 17 T cell receptor beta chains sequenced from one sample in a study of shared clonotypes between healthy human individuals. Profiling relied on immunoSEQ multiplex PCR, and the TCRdb table lists in-frame clones only, not all of them. The repertoire holds roughly 2.5 million clones, with approximately 90% as singletons. Sequencing was carried out using naive CD4+ T cells sorted from blood. The subset is: CD45RA+ positively selected. Source of these receptors: a man between 18 and 35 years old in good health.

CDR3 region: CASSFNSGQGTQPQHF. The CDR3 DNA sequence: TGTGCCAGCAGTTTTAATTCGGGGCAGGGCACTCAGCCCCAGCATTTT. This rearrangement joins TRBV28 to TRBJ1-5; tentatively, D is TRBD1 (5 bases). Per germline, CDR1 MDHEN and CDR2 SYDVKM. V lost 3 bases, J lost 6 bases, and 18 bases lay in between. The CDR3 spans 16 residues. Supplemented by reference TRBV28 and TRBJ1-5, the full variable domain reads DVKVTQSSRYLVKRTGEKVFLECVQDMDHENMFWYRQDPGLGLRLIYFSYDVKMKEKGDIPEGYSVSREKKERFSLILESASTNQTSMYLCASSFNSGQGTQPQHFGDGTRLSIL.

The chain carries TRBV5-4 and TRBJ2-7; TRBD2 agrees at 8 bases. Germline V gene data show CDR1 as SGHNT and CDR2 as YYREEE (reference sequence). The ends lost 4 bases at V and 2 bases at J; junction bases unmatched: 5. There are 14 residues in the CDR3. The CDR3 protein is CASSRAGGPYEQYF. The CDR3 bases are TGTGCCAGCAGCCGCGCGGGGGGACCCTACGAGCAGTACTTC.

The rearrangement uses TRBV7-9 and TRBJ2-5, with D perhaps being TRBD1 or TRBD2 (5 bases each). V lost 5 bases and J 2 bases, leaving 15 bases between the germline ends. CDR1 is SEHNR, CDR2 FQNEAQ, per germline (reference sequence). This CDR3 spans 15 amino acids. The CDR3 protein is CASSAIKWGQETQYF. CDR3 nucleotides: TGTGCCAGCAGCGCAATAAAATGGGGGCAAGAGACCCAGTACTTC.

This chain connects TRBV6-1 to TRBJ1-6, with TRBD1 matching 7 bases. The CDR3 length is 16 residues. Germline values: CDR1 MNHNS, CDR2 SASEGT. V lost 2 bases, J lost 7 bases, and 8 bases stayed unmatched. The CDR3 DNA reads TGTGCCAGCAGTGAAAGACAGGGATTGGAAAATTCACCCCTCCACTTT. It is translated as CASSERQGLENSPLHF.

The rearrangement joins TRBV11-1 to TRBJ2-2; 8 positions match TRBD1. The CDR3 runs 16 residues. The germline V gene encodes CDR1 SGHAT and CDR2 FQDESV (reference sequence). Trimming at V came to 6 bases and at J to 6 bases, leaving 12 bases not matched to a gene. CDR3 residues: CASRGGQTGAAGELFF. The CDR3 nucleotides are TGTGCCAGCAGGGGGGGCCAGACAGGGGCGGCCGGGGAGCTGTTTTTT.

The table lists this clone with a count of one. This sequence joins TRBV15 and TRBJ1-1; D is uncertain. Per germline, CDR1 LNHNV and CDR2 YYDKDF (reference sequence). The V and J ends lost 0 bases and 5 bases respectively, with 10 bases between them. The CDR3 length is 14 residues. The CDR3 DNA is TGTGCCACCAGCAGAGATCTTCCGGGGACTGAAGCTTTCTTT. Protein: CATSRDLPGTEAFF. Looking up the rest from reference TRBV15 and TRBJ1-1 gives the full variable domain: DAMVIQNPRYQVTQFGKPVTLSCSQTLNHNVMYWYQQKSSQAPKLLFHYYDKDFNNEADTPDNFQSRRPNTSFCFLDIRSPGLGDTAMYLCATSRDLPGTEAFFGQGTRLTVV.

The gene calls are TRBV29-1 and TRBJ2-5, with D unresolved. Germline V gene sequence: CDR1 SQVTM, CDR2 ANQGSEA. The CDR3 sequence is 10 residues long. Trimming took off 6 bases at V and 5 bases at J, with 7 bases between the two ends. The CDR3 spells CSVSAETQYF. As DNA, the CDR3 is TGCAGCGTCTCTGCCGAGACCCAGTACTTC.

V usage is TRBV5-1 and J usage is TRBJ2-7; D uncertain. From germline, CDR1 is SGHRS and CDR2 YFSETQ. With 0 bases removed from V and 5 bases from J, the gap between germline ends came to 15 bases. The CDR3 is 15 residues long. DNA of the CDR3: TGCGCCAGCAGCTTGGCGGGCAACCCGGCCGACGAGCAGTACTTC. Its protein product is CASSLAGNPADEQYF.

The chain is built from TRBV5-1 and TRBJ1-5; no firm D call. Trimming took 4 bases from V and 4 from J, leaving 15 bases between them. The CDR3 runs 15 residues. Germline CDR1 reads SGHRS; CDR2 reads YFSETQ. The CDR3 DNA sequence: TGCGCCAGCAGCCCGGATGGGATCGTAAATCAGCCCCAGCATTTT. This translates into CASSPDGIVNQPQHF.

The chain carries TRBV6-5 and TRBJ2-2; weak D call: TRBD2 (5 bases). Germline values: CDR1 MNHEY, CDR2 SVGAGI. This CDR3 contains 11 residues. The DNA for the CDR3 is TGTGGGAGCGGGAACACCGGGGAGCTGTTTTTT. Its protein product is CGSGNTGELFF.

The chain recombines TRBV19 with TRBJ2-3; 10 bases align to TRBD2. Trimming cost V 7 bases and J 0 bases; bases outside gene matches: 10. The CDR3 contains 17 residues. The germline V gene encodes CDR1 LNHDA and CDR2 SQIVND (reference sequence). This CDR3 reads CASTRGGLAASTDTQYF. DNA of the CDR3: TGTGCCAGTACCAGGGGAGGACTAGCGGCTAGCACAGATACGCAGTATTTT.

In its sample, this clone was seen a few times. V usage is TRBV30 and J usage is TRBJ1-5; D uncertain. The CDR3 sequence is 13 residues long. CDR1 and CDR2 (germline): GTSNPN, SVGIG (reference sequence). V dropped 2 bases and J dropped 6 bases, with 11 bases sitting between them. The CDR3: CAWSPGGSQPQHF. The CDR3 nucleotides are TGTGCCTGGAGTCCCGGTGGGAGTCAGCCCCAGCATTTT.

V and J are TRBV30 and TRBJ1-6; no clear D gene. Germline values: CDR1 GTSNPN, CDR2 SVGIG (reference sequence). CDR3 length: 14 residues. Trimming left V 5 bases short and J 4 bases short, with 12 bases between. CDR3 residues: CAWRISVYNSPLHF. As DNA, the CDR3 is TGTGCCTGGCGGATCTCGGTTTATAATTCACCCCTCCACTTT. Looking up the rest from reference TRBV30 and TRBJ1-6 gives the full variable domain: SQTIHQWPATLVQPVGSPLSLECTVEGTSNPNLYWYRQAAGRGLQLLFYSVGIGQISSEVPQNLSASRPQDRQFILSSKKLLLSDSGFYLCAWRISVYNSPLHFGNGTRLTVT.

This clone was picked up one time. The V call is TRBV7-9, the J call TRBJ1-6; D is ambiguous. Germline CDR1 reads SEHNR; CDR2 reads FQNEAQ (reference sequence). V lost 2 bases to trimming and J lost 9 bases, with 14 bases between them. The CDR3 is 15 residues long. CDR3 amino acids: CASSLWVSGTSPLHF. Here the CDR3 DNA reads TGTGCCAGCAGCTTATGGGTCAGCGGTACTTCACCCCTCCACTTT.

The V and J genes are TRBV15 and TRBJ2-1, with 8 bases fitting TRBD1. The CDR3 runs 14 residues. Trimming cost V 4 bases and J 2 bases; bases outside gene matches: 1. Germline V gene data show CDR1 as LNHNV and CDR2 as YYDKDF (reference sequence). CDR3 bases: TGTGCCACCAGCACACAGGGGGCCTACAATGAGCAGTTCTTC. Translation: CATSTQGAYNEQFF.

The chain links TRBV19 to TRBJ2-2; either TRBD1 or TRBD2 may supply D (5 bases each). With 6 bases removed from V and 6 bases from J, the gap between germline ends came to 11 bases. Germline V gene sequence: CDR1 LNHDA, CDR2 SQIVND (reference sequence). This CDR3 is 13 amino acids long. The chain's CDR3 is CASRGTTSGELFF. The CDR3 DNA reads as TGTGCCAGTAGAGGGACCACCTCCGGGGAGCTGTTTTTT.

The CDR3 loop reads CASSSLRGATEAFF. The CDR3 DNA reads TGTGCCAGCAGCTCTCTCAGGGGGGCCACTGAAGCTTTCTTT. This chain joins TRBV7-2 and TRBJ1-1; 7 bases match TRBD1. The CDR3 is made up of 14 amino acids. Germline lookup yields CDR1 SGHTA and CDR2 FQGNSA. The ends lost 4 bases at V and 4 bases at J; junction bases unmatched: 6.